This TCR beta chain was captured in a study of spatial heterogeneity in lung cancer. Germline CDR1 and CDR2: KGHSH and LQKENI. The CDR3 totals 16 residues. Trimming cost V 2 bases and J 0 bases, with 11 bases left between them. Documented time point: sample taken at primary tumor resection. At least ten counts were recorded for this clonotype. Its antigen remains unidentified. Study outcomes and limitations: It was found that expanded intratumoral alpha and beta TCR counts tracked tumor mutation counts. Ubiquitous and regional expanded TCR counts mirrored ubiquitous and regional nonsynonymous mutation counts, respectively.

Single TCR cDNA molecules each had their own unique molecular identifier. Each CDR3 protein gets one entry after TCRdb re-called the 5' RACE reads with MiXCR. The sample lists about 2,600 distinct CDR3 sequences, approximately 7.4% occurring once. The V gene is TRBV18, the J gene TRBJ1-3, with D perhaps matching TRBD1 (5 bases). This receptor was identified in a female donor with early-stage non-small cell lung cancer. Material: lung tumor tissue, obtained at surgery. CDR3 in DNA: TGTGCCAGCTCACCATCCAGGGCAGGCTCTGGAAACACCATATATTTT. It is translated as CASSPSRAGSGNTIYF. The full variable domain, rest sourced from reference TRBV18 and TRBJ1-3, is NAGVMQNPRHLVRRRGQEARLRCSPMKGHSHVYWYRQLPEEGLKFMVYLQKENIIDESGMPKERFSAEFPKEGPSILRIQQVVRGDSAAYFCASSPSRAGSGNTIYFGEGSWLTVV.